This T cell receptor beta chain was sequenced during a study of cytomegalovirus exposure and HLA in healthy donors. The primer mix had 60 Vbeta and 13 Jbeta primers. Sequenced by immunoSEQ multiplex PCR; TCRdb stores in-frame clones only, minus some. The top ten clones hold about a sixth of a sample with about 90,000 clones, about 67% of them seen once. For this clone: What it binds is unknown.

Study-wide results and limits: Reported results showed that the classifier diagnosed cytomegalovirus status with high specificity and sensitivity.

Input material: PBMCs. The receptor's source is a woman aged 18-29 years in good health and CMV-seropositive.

The CDR3 here is CASRGTLLNTEAFF. CDR3 DNA sequence: TGTGCCAGCAGGGGGACTCTCCTGAACACTGAAGCTTTCTTT. J is TRBJ1-1 and V is TRBV7-9; D is possibly TRBD1 (5 bases). Trimming removed 6 bases at V and 0 bases at J, with 11 bases between. Per the germline V gene, CDR1 is SEHNR and CDR2 is FQNEAQ (reference sequence). The CDR3 is 14 amino acids.